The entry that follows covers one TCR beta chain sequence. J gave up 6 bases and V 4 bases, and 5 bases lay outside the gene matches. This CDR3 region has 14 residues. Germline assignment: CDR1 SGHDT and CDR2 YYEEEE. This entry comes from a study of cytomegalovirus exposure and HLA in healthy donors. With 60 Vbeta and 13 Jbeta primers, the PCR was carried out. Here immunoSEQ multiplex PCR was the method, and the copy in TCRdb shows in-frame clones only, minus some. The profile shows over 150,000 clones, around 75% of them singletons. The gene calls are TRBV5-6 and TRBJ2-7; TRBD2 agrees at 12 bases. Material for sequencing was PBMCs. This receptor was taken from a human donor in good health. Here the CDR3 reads CASSLLAGGLEQYF. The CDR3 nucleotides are TGTGCCAGCAGCCTTCTAGCGGGGGGGCTCGAGCAGTACTTC. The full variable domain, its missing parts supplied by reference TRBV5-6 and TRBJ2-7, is DAGVTQSPTHLIKTRGQQVTLRCSPKSGHDTVSWYQQALGQGPQFIFQYYEEEERQRGNFPDRFSGHQFPNYSSELNVNALLLGDSALYLCASSLLAGGLEQYFGPGTRLTVT.